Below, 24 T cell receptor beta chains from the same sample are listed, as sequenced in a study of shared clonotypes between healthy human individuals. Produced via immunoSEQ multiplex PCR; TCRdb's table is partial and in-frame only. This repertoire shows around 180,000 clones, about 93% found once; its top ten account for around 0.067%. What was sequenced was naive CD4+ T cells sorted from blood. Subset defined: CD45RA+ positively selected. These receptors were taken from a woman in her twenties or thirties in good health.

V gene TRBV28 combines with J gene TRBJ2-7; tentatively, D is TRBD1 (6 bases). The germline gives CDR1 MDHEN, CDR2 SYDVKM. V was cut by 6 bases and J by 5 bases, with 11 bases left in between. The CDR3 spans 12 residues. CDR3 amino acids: CASRQGSHEQYF. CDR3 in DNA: TGTGCCAGCAGGCAGGGGTCCCACGAGCAGTACTTC.

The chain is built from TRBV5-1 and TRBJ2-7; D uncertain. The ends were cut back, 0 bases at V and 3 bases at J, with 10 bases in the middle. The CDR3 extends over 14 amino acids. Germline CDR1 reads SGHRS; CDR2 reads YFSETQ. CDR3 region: CASSLEGSYYEQYF. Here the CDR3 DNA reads TGCGCCAGCAGCTTGGAAGGAAGTTACTACGAGCAGTACTTC.

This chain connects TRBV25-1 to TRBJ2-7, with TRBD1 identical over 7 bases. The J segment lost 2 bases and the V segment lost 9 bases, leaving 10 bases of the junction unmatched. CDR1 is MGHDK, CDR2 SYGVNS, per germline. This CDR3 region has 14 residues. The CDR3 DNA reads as TGTGCCAGGCCGGGACAGAGATACACCTACGAGCAGTACTTC. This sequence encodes CARPGQRYTYEQYF.

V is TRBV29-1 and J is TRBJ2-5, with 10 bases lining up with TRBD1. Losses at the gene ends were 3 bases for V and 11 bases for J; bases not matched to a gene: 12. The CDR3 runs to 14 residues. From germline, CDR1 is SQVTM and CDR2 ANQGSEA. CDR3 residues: CSVERDRGVREQYF. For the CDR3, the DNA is TGCAGCGTTGAGAGGGACAGGGGAGTCAGGGAGCAGTACTTC.

The DNA of the CDR3 is TGCGCCAGCAGCCGAGCTACTAGCGGGAGTGTCACAGATACGCAGTATTTT. Encoded protein: CASSRATSGSVTDTQYF. The gene calls are TRBV4-1 and TRBJ2-3; 11 nucleotides match TRBD2. This CDR3 is built from 17 residues. V lost 4 bases, J lost 2 bases, and 8 bases stayed unmatched. Germline V gene sequence: CDR1 MGHRA, CDR2 YSYEKL.

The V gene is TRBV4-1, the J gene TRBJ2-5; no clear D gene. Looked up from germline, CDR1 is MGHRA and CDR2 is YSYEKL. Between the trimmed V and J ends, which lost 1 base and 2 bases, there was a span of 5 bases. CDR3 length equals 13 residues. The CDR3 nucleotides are TGCGCCAGCAGCCAAGCACAGCAAGAGACCCAGTACTTC. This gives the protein CASSQAQQETQYF.

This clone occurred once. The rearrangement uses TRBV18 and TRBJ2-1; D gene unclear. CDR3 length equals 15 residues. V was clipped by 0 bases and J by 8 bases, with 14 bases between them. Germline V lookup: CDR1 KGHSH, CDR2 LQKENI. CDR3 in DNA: TGTGCCAGCTCACCACCTATGCCCCGGCTGGATGAGCAGTTCTTC. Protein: CASSPPMPRLDEQFF.

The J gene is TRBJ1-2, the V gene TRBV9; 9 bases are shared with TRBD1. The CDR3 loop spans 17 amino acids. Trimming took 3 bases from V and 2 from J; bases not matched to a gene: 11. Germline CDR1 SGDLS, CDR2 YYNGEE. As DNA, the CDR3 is TGTGCCAGCAGCGCCTCGGCCGGACAGGGGAGGAACTATGGCTACACCTTC. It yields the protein CASSASAGQGRNYGYTF.

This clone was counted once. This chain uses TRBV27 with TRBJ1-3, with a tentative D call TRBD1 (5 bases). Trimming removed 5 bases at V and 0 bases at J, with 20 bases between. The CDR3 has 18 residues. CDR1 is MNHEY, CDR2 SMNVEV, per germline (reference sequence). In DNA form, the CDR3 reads TGTGCCAGCAGTCCTATTGTTAGGGGAACCTTCTCTGGAAACACCATATATTTT. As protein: CASSPIVRGTFSGNTIYF.

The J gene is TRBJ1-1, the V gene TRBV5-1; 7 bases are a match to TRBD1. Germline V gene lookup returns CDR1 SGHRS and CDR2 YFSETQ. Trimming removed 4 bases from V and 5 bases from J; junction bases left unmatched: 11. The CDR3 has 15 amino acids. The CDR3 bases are TGCGCCAGCAGCCAAGGTCCCGGGACAGTGACTGAAGCTTTCTTT. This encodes CASSQGPGTVTEAFF.

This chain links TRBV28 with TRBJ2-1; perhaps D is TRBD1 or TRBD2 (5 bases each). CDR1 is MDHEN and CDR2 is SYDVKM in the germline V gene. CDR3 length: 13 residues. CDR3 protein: CLSRGGWWGEQFF. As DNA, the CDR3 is TGTTTATCTCGGGGCGGGTGGTGGGGGGAGCAGTTCTTC.

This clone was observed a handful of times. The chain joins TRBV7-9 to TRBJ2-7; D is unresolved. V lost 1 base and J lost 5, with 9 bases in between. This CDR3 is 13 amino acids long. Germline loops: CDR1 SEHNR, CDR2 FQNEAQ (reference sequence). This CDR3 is CASSLVTSHEQYF. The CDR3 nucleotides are TGTGCCAGCAGCTTAGTCACGTCCCACGAGCAGTACTTC. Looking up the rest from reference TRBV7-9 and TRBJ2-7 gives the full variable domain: DTGVSQNPRHKITKRGQNVTFRCDPISEHNRLYWYRQTLGQGPEFLTYFQNEAQLEKSRLLSDRFSAERPKGSFSTLEIQRTEQGDSAMYLCASSLVTSHEQYFGPGTRLTVT.

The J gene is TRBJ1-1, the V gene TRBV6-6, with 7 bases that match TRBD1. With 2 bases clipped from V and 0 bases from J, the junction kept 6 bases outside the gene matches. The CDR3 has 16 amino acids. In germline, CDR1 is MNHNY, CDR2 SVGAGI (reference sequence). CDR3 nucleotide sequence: TGTGCCAGCAGTTACCCGGGACAGAGGATGAACACTGAAGCTTTCTTT. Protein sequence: CASSYPGQRMNTEAFF.

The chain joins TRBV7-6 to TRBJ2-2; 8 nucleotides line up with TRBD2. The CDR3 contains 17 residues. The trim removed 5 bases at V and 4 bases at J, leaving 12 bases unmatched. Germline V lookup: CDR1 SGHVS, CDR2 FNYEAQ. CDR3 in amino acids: CASSTGDSGRGTGELFF. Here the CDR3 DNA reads TGTGCCAGCAGCACCGGGGACTCCGGGAGGGGCACCGGGGAGCTGTTTTTT.

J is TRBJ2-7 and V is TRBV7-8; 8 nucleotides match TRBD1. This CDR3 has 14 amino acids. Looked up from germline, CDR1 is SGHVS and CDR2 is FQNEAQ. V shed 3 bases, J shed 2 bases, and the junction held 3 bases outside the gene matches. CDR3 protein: CASSFDRGPYEQYF. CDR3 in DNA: TGTGCCAGCAGCTTCGACAGGGGACCCTACGAGCAGTACTTC.

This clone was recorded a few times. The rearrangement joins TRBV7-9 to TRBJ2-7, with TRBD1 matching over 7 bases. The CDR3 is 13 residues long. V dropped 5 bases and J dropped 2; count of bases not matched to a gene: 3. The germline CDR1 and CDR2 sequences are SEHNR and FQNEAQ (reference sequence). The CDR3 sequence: CASSPTGTYEQYF. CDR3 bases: TGTGCCAGCAGCCCGACAGGGACCTACGAGCAGTACTTC.

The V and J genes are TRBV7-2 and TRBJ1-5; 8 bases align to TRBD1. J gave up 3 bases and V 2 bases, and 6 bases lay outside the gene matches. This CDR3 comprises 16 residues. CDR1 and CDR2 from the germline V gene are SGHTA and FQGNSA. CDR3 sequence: CASSLFGQGLNQPQHF. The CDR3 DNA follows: TGTGCCAGCAGCTTATTCGGACAGGGCCTCAATCAGCCCCAGCATTTT.

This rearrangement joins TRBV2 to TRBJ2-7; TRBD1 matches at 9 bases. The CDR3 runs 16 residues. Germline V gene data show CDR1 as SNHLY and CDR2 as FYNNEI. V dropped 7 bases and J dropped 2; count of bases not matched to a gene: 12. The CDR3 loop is CASTLPGTGTTYEQYF. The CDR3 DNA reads TGTGCCAGCACCCTACCCGGGACAGGGACCACCTACGAGCAGTACTTC.

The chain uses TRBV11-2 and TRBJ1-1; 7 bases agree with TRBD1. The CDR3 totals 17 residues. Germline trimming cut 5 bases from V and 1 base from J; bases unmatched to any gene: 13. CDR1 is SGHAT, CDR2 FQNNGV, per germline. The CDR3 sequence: CASSPRGGTARNTEAFF. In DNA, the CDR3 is TGTGCCAGCAGCCCAAGGGGGGGGACAGCGAGGAACACTGAAGCTTTCTTT. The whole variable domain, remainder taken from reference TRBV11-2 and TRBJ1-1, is EAGVAQSPRYKIIEKRQSVAFWCNPISGHATLYWYQQILGQGPKLLIQFQNNGVVDDSQLPKDRFSAERLKGVDSTLKIQPAKLEDSAVYLCASSPRGGTARNTEAFFGQGTRLTVV.

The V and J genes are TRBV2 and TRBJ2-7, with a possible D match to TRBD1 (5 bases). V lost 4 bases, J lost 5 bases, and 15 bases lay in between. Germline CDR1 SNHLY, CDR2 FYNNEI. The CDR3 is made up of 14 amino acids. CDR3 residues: CASSGGRLGDEQYF. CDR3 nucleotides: TGTGCCAGCAGTGGGGGTCGGTTAGGGGACGAGCAGTACTTC.

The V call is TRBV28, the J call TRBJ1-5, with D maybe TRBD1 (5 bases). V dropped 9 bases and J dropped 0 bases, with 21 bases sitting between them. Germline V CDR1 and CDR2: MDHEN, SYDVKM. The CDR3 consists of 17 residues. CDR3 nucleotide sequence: TGTGCCAGTCCTCCCCCGCCAGGACACATTAGCAATCAGCCCCAGCATTTT. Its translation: CASPPPPGHISNQPQHF.

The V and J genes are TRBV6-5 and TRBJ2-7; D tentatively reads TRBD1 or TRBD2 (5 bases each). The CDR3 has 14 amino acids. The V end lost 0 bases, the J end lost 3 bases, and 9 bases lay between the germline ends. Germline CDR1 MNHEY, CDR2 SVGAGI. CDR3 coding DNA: TGTGCCAGCAGTTACTCGAGAGGGGACTACGAGCAGTACTTC. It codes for CASSYSRGDYEQYF.

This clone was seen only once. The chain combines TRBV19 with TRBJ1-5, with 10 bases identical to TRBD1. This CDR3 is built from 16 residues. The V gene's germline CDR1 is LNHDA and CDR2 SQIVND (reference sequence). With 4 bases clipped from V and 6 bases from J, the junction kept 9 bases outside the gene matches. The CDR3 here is CASSNDRGLSSQPQHF. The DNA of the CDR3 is TGTGCCAGTAGTAACGACAGGGGGCTCAGTAGTCAGCCCCAGCATTTT. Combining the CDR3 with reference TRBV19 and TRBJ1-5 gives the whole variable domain DGGITQSPKYLFRKEGQNVTLSCEQNLNHDAMYWYRQDPGQGLRLIYYSQIVNDFQKGDIAEGYSVSREKKESFPLTVTSAQKNPTAFYLCASSNDRGLSSQPQHFGDGTRLSIL.

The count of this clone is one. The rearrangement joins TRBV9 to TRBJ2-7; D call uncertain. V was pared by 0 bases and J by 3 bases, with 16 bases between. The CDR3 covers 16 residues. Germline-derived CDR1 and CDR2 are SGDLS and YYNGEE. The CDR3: CASSVESLSRGYEQYF. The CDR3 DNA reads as TGTGCCAGCAGCGTAGAGTCCCTGAGCCGCGGCTACGAGCAGTACTTC.